This entry describes one TCR beta chain. Its cognate antigen has yet to be identified. Base quality data are lacking; no much larger clone is found one base away. This sample was included in a study of T cell changes during pregnancy in multiple sclerosis (dated by TCRdb to between 2018 and 2021). Background on the whole study: Changes in the T cell repertoire over the course of pregnancy were examined in this study in women with multiple sclerosis.

Library creation used the immunoSEQ multiplex PCR assay. TCRdb stores this immuneACCESS table with in-frame sequences only. Part of the clones is absent; in the studies checked, under half of the shortfall reflects unresolved V genes, and no reason is known for the rest. A total of 85,000 to 90,000 clones appear in this sample, 94% of them only once. Together, the top ten hold about 1.6% of the sample. The sequences come from peripheral blood, collected after pregnancy. The receptor was derived from a female donor in good health, enrolled as a control in a pregnancy study.

The DNA reads as follows: TGTGCCAGCAGCCCCGGGGGGGGCGAGATGACTGAAGCTTTCTTT. It encodes CASSPGGGEMTEAFF. Here the chain combines TRBV28 and TRBJ1-1; the D gene is perhaps TRBD1, on 6 matching bases. From a lookup of the germline V gene, CDR1 and CDR2 are MDHEN and SYDVKM. Between the V and J ends, shortened by 6 bases and 5 bases respectively, the junction contains 19 bases. The CDR3 covers 15 residues, taking in both the cysteine and the phenylalanine. Just the 45-base CDR3 DNA is kept, in frame starting at base 1.